This TCR beta chain was sequenced during a study of blood T cell repertoires in COVID-19. Trimming took 2 bases from V and 7 from J, leaving 7 bases between them. The CDR3 has 13 amino acids. Germline-derived CDR1 and CDR2 are SGHRS and YFSETQ. Sequenced by immunoSEQ multiplex PCR; TCRdb stores in-frame clones only, minus some. The sample records roughly 88,000 clones, 72% being singletons. This clone showed up just once. The rearrangement joins TRBV5-1 to TRBJ1-6; no clear D. Material for sequencing was peripheral blood. The receptor comes from a woman aged 60 to 75 in a cohort sampled during active or convalescent COVID-19. The CDR3: CASSFQENSPLHF. CDR3 coding DNA: TGCGCCAGCAGCTTCCAGGAAAATTCACCCCTCCACTTT.